This note documents a single T cell receptor (beta chain) sequence. Its specificity is unknown. The data belong to a study of blood T cells in healthy people across ages. Whole-study context: The template switching approach captured approximately one barcoded beta molecule for every two T cells.

With a J-beta primer mix and a sample-barcoded 5' primer, a second PCR ran roughly 6 to 12 cycles. Each CDR3 protein gets one entry after TCRdb re-called the 5' RACE reads with MiXCR. In the table there are roughly 560,000 distinct CDR3 sequences, about 24% of which are singletons. Study results and caveats: Using unsorted PBMCs precluded a conclusive naive versus antigen-experienced comparison.

Between the trimmed V and J ends, which lost 6 bases and 8 bases, there was a span of 13 bases. Per the germline V gene, CDR1 is DFQATT and CDR2 is SNEGSKA (reference sequence). The CDR3 runs 12 residues. The same data also contributed to another study, on T cells of mothers and their children. From that second work: The people who donated were a few healthy Caucasian mothers and their six children.

The J gene is TRBJ1-4, the V gene TRBV20-1, with D tentatively TRBD1 (5 bases). Sequencing was done on a sample of blood. The receptor's source is a boy aged 5-17 years in good health. The CDR3 protein is CSAALEGEKLFF. Written as DNA, the CDR3 is TGCAGTGCCGCCCTTGAGGGGGAAAAACTGTTTTTT.